This T cell receptor (beta chain) was sequenced in a study of human T cells and chemical hapten exposure. The overall study: Scalp application of diphenylcyclopropenone was performed weekly in patients across the entire approximately 24-week study. Study-level results: The number of TCRs above 1 in 1000 frequency did not change after DPC sensitization.

Comments on this clonotype: No antigen is known for it.

The library attached unique molecular identifiers to individual cDNA molecules. MiXCR, run by TCRdb on the RACE reads, gives a single entry per CDR3 protein. The sample consists of 35,000 to 50,000 distinct CDR3 sequences, roughly a tenth of them appearing once. Time point of the sample: patch test 2, 6 weeks after DPC sensitization. Treatment defined: therapeutic diphenylcyclopropenone sensitization with weekly scalp DPC. Unfractionated whole blood was the source from which total RNA was extracted. Blood sampling occurred before each patch-test application. Per the germline V gene, CDR1 is SGHDN and CDR2 is FVKESK. The CDR3 spans 16 residues. Trimming left V 4 bases short and J 0 bases short, with 10 bases between.

This specimen was whole blood, taken in connection with sensitization to the hapten diphenylcyclopropenone (DPC). The chain combines TRBV14 with TRBJ2-6; D remains ambiguous. The receptor's source is a woman in her 30s with alopecia areata. Some clones in this sample may be carry-over from other donors' samples. CDR3 region: CASSLGGRSGANVLTF. For the CDR3, the DNA is TGTGCCAGCAGCCTAGGCGGCCGCTCTGGGGCCAACGTCCTGACTTTC.